This entry lists 13 T cell receptor beta chains sequenced from one sample in a study of T cells in Graves' hyperthyroidism and ophthalmopathy. RNA transcripts yielded amplified TCR beta CDR3 regions. First-round RT-PCR of the TCR CDR3 relied on the HTBI primer set. TCRdb processed the multiplex PCR reads anew with MiXCR; each CDR3 protein has one entry. The sample includes 300,000 to 450,000 distinct CDR3 sequences, around 13% seen only once; the top ten take 20%. The specimen sequenced was blood. These receptors came from a woman in her 30s with Graves' ophthalmopathy.

This clonotype has ten or more counts. V and J are TRBV7-3 and TRBJ2-1; D not certain. There are 13 residues in the CDR3. V lost 4 bases and J 9 bases, leaving 13 bases between the germline ends. Looked up from germline, CDR1 is SGHTA and CDR2 is FQGTGA. CDR3 loop: CASSSPIQSEQFF. In nucleotides, the CDR3 is TGTGCCAGCAGCTCCCCGATTCAAAGTGAGCAGTTCTTC.

This clonotype was detected many times. The genes are TRBV6-1 and TRBJ2-5; D possibly corresponds to TRBD2 (6 bases). The germline gives CDR1 MNHNS, CDR2 SASEGT. This CDR3 has 15 amino acids. V dropped 7 bases and J dropped 1 base, with 16 bases sitting between them. Here the CDR3 DNA reads TGTGCCAGCACCCCCCGGCTGGGGGGCCAAGAGACCCAGTACTTC. Translated, it gives CASTPRLGGQETQYF.

This clonotype was counted ten times or more. The chain recombines TRBV28 with TRBJ1-2; 7 positions agree with TRBD1. CDR3 length: 19 amino acids. The germline CDR1 and CDR2 sequences are MDHEN and SYDVKM. Unmatched junction bases numbered 21, after V lost 5 bases and J lost 3 bases. The CDR3 DNA reads as TGTGCCAGCAGTCGGCACTGGGTCAGGGGGGGCGCTTTTCACTATGGCTACACCTTC. This translates into CASSRHWVRGGAFHYGYTF.

V and J are TRBV6-5 and TRBJ1-5; D is unresolved. The CDR3 extends over 12 amino acids. Trimming took off 3 bases at V and 6 bases at J, with 6 bases between the two ends. Per the germline V gene, CDR1 is MNHEY and CDR2 is SVGAGI. DNA of the CDR3: TGTGCCAGCAGTTATACCGGTCAGCCCCAGCATTTT. As protein: CASSYTGQPQHF.

At least ten counts were recorded for this clonotype. This chain uses TRBV29-1 with TRBJ1-1; D unresolved. With 1 base removed from V and 0 bases from J, the gap between germline ends came to 3 bases. CDR1 and CDR2 from the germline V gene are SQVTM and ANQGSEA. This CDR3 region has 12 residues. CDR3 DNA: TGCAGCGTTGAAGGTGTGAACACTGAAGCTTTCTTT. Residues: CSVEGVNTEAFF.

This clonotype appeared a few times. This rearrangement joins TRBV6-1 to TRBJ2-7; D perhaps matches TRBD2 (5 bases). The ends were cut back, 5 bases at V and 6 bases at J, with 20 bases in the middle. This CDR3 has 15 amino acids. Germline V gene data show CDR1 as MNHNS and CDR2 as SASEGT. CDR3 nucleotides: TGTGCCAGCAGTACTAGGAGCCTGGACTTGGGCGAGCAGTACTTC. It is translated as CASSTRSLDLGEQYF.

The V and J genes are TRBV2 and TRBJ2-3; the D is unclear. Germline CDR1 SNHLY, CDR2 FYNNEI. V was shortened by 8 bases and J by 5 bases, with 14 bases between the two germline ends. The CDR3 covers 13 residues. The CDR3: CASRRSAGDTQYF. DNA for the CDR3: TGTGCCAGCCGCCGGTCCGCCGGAGATACGCAGTATTTT.

This clonotype was seen at least ten times. This chain connects TRBV6-1 to TRBJ1-6, with D unresolved. The germline CDR1 and CDR2 sequences are MNHNS and SASEGT. The CDR3 totals 15 residues. The V and J ends lost 7 bases and 10 bases respectively, with 20 bases between them. DNA for the CDR3: TGTGCCAGCACCCTGGCGGGTCGAGGAGGATCACCCCTCCACTTT. This sequence encodes CASTLAGRGGSPLHF.

This sequence joins TRBV14 and TRBJ1-6, with D unresolved. The CDR3 length is 13 residues. The germline CDR1 and CDR2 sequences are SGHDN and FVKESK. Trimming took 1 base from V and 6 from J, leaving 4 bases between them. In DNA form, the CDR3 reads TGTGCCAGCAGCCAAGCGTCTAATTCACCCCTCCACTTT. Its translation is CASSQASNSPLHF.

This clonotype was detected many times. The V and J genes are TRBV7-2 and TRBJ1-6; TRBD1 agrees at 7 bases. Trimming removed 4 bases from V and 8 bases from J; junction bases left unmatched: 8. CDR1 and CDR2 from the germline V gene are SGHTA and FQGNSA. There are 15 residues in the CDR3. CDR3 amino acids: CASSSQGVSDSPLHF. CDR3 bases: TGTGCCAGCAGCTCCCAGGGGGTTTCGGATTCACCCCTCCACTTT.

This clonotype has only a few counts. The chain joins TRBV4-1 to TRBJ1-2, with no clear D. V lost 4 bases, J lost 2 bases, and 8 bases lay in between. Germline CDR1 MGHRA, CDR2 YSYEKL. The CDR3 runs 13 residues. CDR3: CASSPVENYGYTF. CDR3 sequence (DNA): TGCGCCAGCAGCCCCGTGGAAAACTATGGCTACACCTTC.

This clonotype was seen more than once but under ten times. DNA of the CDR3: TGCGCCAGCGGTACTAGACAAGAGACCCAGTACTTC. Encoded protein: CASGTRQETQYF. The J gene is TRBJ2-5, the V gene TRBV10-2, with a weak D call TRBD2 (5 bases). Trimming shortened V by 8 bases and J by 2 bases, and 9 bases separated the two germline ends. This CDR3 comprises 12 residues. CDR1 WSHSY and CDR2 SAAADI come from the germline V gene.

V gene TRBV6-9 combines with J gene TRBJ2-1; tentatively, D is TRBD1 or TRBD2 (5 bases each). Trimming left V 3 bases short and J 5 bases short, with 11 bases between. In germline, CDR1 is MNHGY, CDR2 SVAAGI. The CDR3 length is 14 residues. The CDR3 coding sequence is TGTGCCAGCAGTTACAGGGAGATACACAATGAGCAGTTCTTC. Protein sequence: CASSYREIHNEQFF.